The clone carrying this T cell receptor beta chain was counted only a few times. Specified time point: sample taken at primary tumor resection. Sequencing covered unsorted whole RNA taken from tumor, nontumor lung or frozen PBMC. Samples were donated by 72 untreated early-stage non-small cell lung cancer patients. The library protocol tagged each TCR cDNA with a unique molecular identifier. TCRdb itself ran the 5' RACE reads through MiXCR, one entry per CDR3 protein. The repertoire includes just under 95,000 distinct CDR3 sequences, about an eighth of them detected once, and over 40% sits in the top ten. The data originate from a study of spatial heterogeneity in lung cancer. Study information: Raw reads showed each unique TCR and UMI combination turning up more than ten times on average.

The trim removed 2 bases at V and 0 bases at J, leaving 5 bases unmatched. This CDR3 is 17 amino acids long. In germline, CDR1 is MNHEY, CDR2 SMNVEV (reference sequence). This clonotype was sampled from a male donor with early-stage non-small cell lung cancer. The V and J genes are TRBV27 and TRBJ1-3; 9 nucleotides align to TRBD1. The starting material was PBMCs, obtained at surgery. The CDR3 region is CASSLTGTGSSGNTIYF. CDR3 in DNA: TGTGCCAGCAGTTTAACCGGGACAGGGAGCTCTGGAAACACCATATATTTT.